The 32 T cell receptor beta chains below were found in one sample sequenced in a study of neurological immune-mediated disorders. MiXCR was run by TCRdb on the 5' RACE reads, yielding one entry per CDR3 protein. The table has about 36,000 distinct CDR3 sequences, approximately 10% seen once; the top ten hold roughly 7%. Sequencing used PBMCs. All receptors come from a woman younger than 45 with HTLV-1-associated myelopathy (HAM/TSP).

This clonotype showed up many times. The genes are TRBV5-1 and TRBJ2-3, with D possibly matching TRBD2 (6 bases). This CDR3 is 16 amino acids long. Trimming pared 0 bases from V and 1 base from J, leaving 12 bases between. The germline V gene encodes CDR1 SGHRS and CDR2 YFSETQ. The CDR3 loop is CASSLEGLGGTDTQYF. The CDR3 nucleotides are TGCGCCAGCAGCTTGGAGGGACTTGGTGGCACAGATACGCAGTATTTT.

The chain links TRBV6-2 or TRBV6-3 to TRBJ2-3, with TRBD1 matching 9 bases. This CDR3 region has 18 residues. Germline V gives CDR1 MNHEY, CDR2 SVGEGT. The V segment lost 0 bases and the J segment 2 bases; nucleotides outside the gene matches: 9. The CDR3 sequence is CASSYSRSGQGTTDTQYF. In DNA, the CDR3 is TGTGCCAGCAGTTACTCGAGGTCCGGACAGGGGACCACAGATACGCAGTATTTT.

The sample holds many counts of this clonotype. The rearrangement joins TRBV5-1 to TRBJ1-1; D remains ambiguous. Germline CDR1 and CDR2: SGHRS and YFSETQ. V lost 1 base to trimming and J lost 1 base, with 5 bases between them. The CDR3 runs to 13 residues. The CDR3: CASSLSENTEAFF. In DNA form, the CDR3 reads TGCGCCAGCAGCTTGTCAGAGAACACTGAAGCTTTCTTT.

This clonotype has at least ten counts. The CDR3, as DNA: TGCGCCAGCAGCTTGGGAAAACAGGGGTTCTACGAGCAGTACTTC. Translation: CASSLGKQGFYEQYF. The genes are TRBV5-1 and TRBJ2-7; 7 bases map to TRBD1. Trimming cost V 0 bases and J 3 bases; bases outside gene matches: 6. This CDR3 spans 15 amino acids. The germline gives CDR1 SGHRS, CDR2 YFSETQ.

This clonotype has ten or more counts. In DNA form, the CDR3 reads TGTGCCAGCAGCCCCCCTGGGGGACCTGAAGCTTTCTTT. Its translation is CASSPPGGPEAFF. The chain carries TRBV7-9 and TRBJ1-1; possible D gene TRBD1, 5 bases. V was clipped by 5 bases and J by 6 bases, with 13 bases between them. Germline V gene lookup returns CDR1 SEHNR and CDR2 FQNEAQ (reference sequence). This CDR3 has 13 amino acids. Complete variable domain (other parts from reference TRBV7-9 and TRBJ1-1): DTGVSQNPRHKITKRGQNVTFRCDPISEHNRLYWYRQTLGQGPEFLTYFQNEAQLEKSRLLSDRFSAERPKGSFSTLEIQRTEQGDSAMYLCASSPPGGPEAFFGQGTRLTVV.

As to this clonotype: At one of its ends the junction is not consistent with the germline gene, which may arise from a read error. The chain uses TRBV5-1 and TRBJ2-3; tentative D call: TRBD2 (5 bases). The CDR3 contains 13 residues. Germline V lookup: CDR1 SGHRS, CDR2 YFSETQ. CDR3 residues: CTSSSPSTYTQYF. The CDR3 region has the DNA TGCACCAGCAGCTCGCCTAGCACATATACGCAGTATTTT.

This clonotype appeared many times. The chain joins TRBV20-1 to TRBJ2-4; D may be TRBD1 or TRBD2 (5 bases each). Germline CDR1 is DFQATT and CDR2 is SNEGSKA (reference sequence). This CDR3 is built from 12 residues. Trimming pared 5 bases from V and 7 bases from J, leaving 12 bases between. CDR3 region: CSALPGTNIQYF. CDR3 bases: TGCAGTGCTCTGCCCGGGACGAACATTCAGTACTTC.

This clonotype was detected once. The chain links TRBV6-1 to TRBJ1-2; D is uncertain. With 6 bases removed from V and 9 bases from J, the gap between germline ends came to 8 bases. This CDR3 comprises 10 residues. Germline CDR1 MNHNS, CDR2 SASEGT. The CDR3 spells CASSRGCYTF. For the CDR3, the DNA is TGTGCCAGCAGCCGGGGATGCTACACCTTC.

This clonotype was found many times. This chain joins TRBV2 and TRBJ1-1; 7 positions match TRBD1. Germline V CDR1 and CDR2: SNHLY, FYNNEI. The CDR3 length is 13 residues. Unmatched junction bases numbered 4, after V lost 4 bases and J lost 5 bases. The CDR3 DNA reads as TGTGCCAGCAGTGTTTGGGACAGTACTGAAGCTTTCTTT. Translation: CASSVWDSTEAFF.

V is TRBV5-1 and J is TRBJ2-3; 7 nucleotides agree with TRBD1. The CDR3 is 13 residues long. The germline gives CDR1 SGHRS, CDR2 YFSETQ. V gave up 5 bases and J gave up 3 bases; unmatched junction bases: 3. For the CDR3, the DNA is TGCGCCAGCAGACGACAGGGTACAGATACGCAGTATTTT. This codes for CASRRQGTDTQYF.

This clonotype has a count of ten or more. V gene TRBV10-3 combines with J gene TRBJ1-2; 10 bases are a match to TRBD1. Germline lookup yields CDR1 ENHRY and CDR2 SYGVKD. The CDR3 sequence is 12 residues long. V trimming: 11 bases; J trimming: 8 bases; junction bases outside the gene matches: 8. The CDR3 DNA reads TGTGCCGTGGGGACAGGGGATTCCGGCTACACCTTC. Its protein is CAVGTGDSGYTF.

This clonotype was seen repeatedly, ten times or more. The V call is TRBV20-1, the J call TRBJ1-4; TRBD1 matches 7 bases. From germline, CDR1 is DFQATT and CDR2 SNEGSKA (reference sequence). The ends lost 7 bases at V and 1 base at J; junction bases unmatched: 6. The CDR3 covers 14 residues. CDR3 DNA sequence: TGCAGTGTGGACCCAGGGGGAACTAATGAAAAACTGTTTTTT. The encoded protein is CSVDPGGTNEKLFF.

This clonotype was seen repeatedly, ten times or more. The J gene is TRBJ2-1, the V gene TRBV5-1, with D perhaps matching TRBD1 (5 bases). The CDR3 has 12 amino acids. Germline V gene data show CDR1 as SGHRS and CDR2 as YFSETQ. Between the trimmed V and J ends, which lost 0 bases and 10 bases, there was a span of 8 bases. CDR3 amino acids: CASSLAAGEQFF. The CDR3 DNA reads TGCGCCAGCAGCTTGGCAGCAGGGGAGCAGTTCTTC.

This clonotype was detected many times. This chain uses TRBV5-1 with TRBJ1-1; 7 positions match TRBD1. Trimming at V came to 7 bases and at J to 1 base, leaving 10 bases not matched to a gene. The CDR3 has 15 residues. Per germline, CDR1 SGHRS and CDR2 YFSETQ. CDR3 loop: CASVDRAGENTEAFF. The CDR3 bases are TGCGCCAGCGTCGACAGGGCGGGGGAGAACACTGAAGCTTTCTTT.

This clonotype was counted at least ten times. The V call is TRBV20-1, the J call TRBJ2-7; 7 bases align to TRBD1. With V trimmed by 3 bases and J by 3 bases, 11 bases remained unmatched. Germline V gene data show CDR1 as DFQATT and CDR2 as SNEGSKA (reference sequence). CDR3 size: 15 residues. Here the CDR3 reads CSARPSTGMIYEQYF. The CDR3 nucleotides read TGCAGTGCTAGGCCCTCGACAGGGATGATCTACGAGCAGTACTTC.

The chain recombines TRBV29-1 with TRBJ2-2; D may be TRBD1 or TRBD2 (6 bases each). Between the trimmed V and J ends, which lost 4 bases and 1 base, there was a span of 10 bases. CDR3 length: 14 residues. CDR1 is SQVTM, CDR2 ANQGSEA, per germline. The chain's CDR3 is CSVGGGRNTGELFF. CDR3 sequence (DNA): TGCAGCGTTGGAGGGGGGCGGAACACCGGGGAGCTGTTTTTT.

This clonotype was seen many times. The chain has TRBV5-1 and TRBJ1-2, with 9 bases lining up with TRBD1. This CDR3 comprises 17 residues. Germline CDR1 reads SGHRS; CDR2 reads YFSETQ. V shed 2 bases and J 3 bases; nucleotides not matched to a gene: 11. Written as DNA, the CDR3 is TGCGCCAGCAGCTTTCCGCAAAAAACAGGGGGCGACTATGGCTACACCTTC. This codes for CASSFPQKTGGDYGYTF.

This clonotype was counted at least ten times. The chain uses TRBV5-1 and TRBJ2-1; unclear D gene. Germline CDR1 reads SGHRS; CDR2 reads YFSETQ. This CDR3 is 14 amino acids long. V lost 1 base to trimming and J lost 10 bases, with 15 bases between them. The CDR3 reads CASSLPPTSREQFF. The CDR3 DNA reads as TGCGCCAGCAGCTTGCCTCCAACCAGCAGGGAGCAGTTCTTC.

This clonotype was detected only a few times. V is TRBV5-1 and J is TRBJ2-7; 12 bases fit TRBD1. Germline loops: CDR1 SGHRS, CDR2 YFSETQ. V was clipped by 3 bases and J by 5 bases; unmatched bases: 6. This CDR3 region has 15 residues. CDR3 loop: CASSYTGTGGDEQYF. The CDR3 bases are TGCGCCAGCAGCTACACCGGGACAGGGGGCGACGAGCAGTACTTC.

This clonotype was seen repeatedly, ten times or more. V and J are TRBV5-1 and TRBJ2-7; possible D gene TRBD1, 5 bases. The V end lost 0 bases, the J end lost 3 bases, and 13 bases lay between the germline ends. Germline loops: CDR1 SGHRS, CDR2 YFSETQ. CDR3 length: 15 residues. The CDR3 spells CASSLGQPALYEQYF. In nucleotides, the CDR3 is TGCGCCAGCAGCTTGGGACAGCCGGCCCTCTACGAGCAGTACTTC.

This clonotype was detected ten times or more. The rearrangement joins TRBV6-1 to TRBJ2-3; D may be TRBD1 (8 bases). The germline V and J ends were trimmed by 5 bases and 2 bases, with 14 bases remaining between them. The CDR3 is 15 residues long. Germline loops: CDR1 MNHNS, CDR2 SASEGT. DNA of the CDR3: TGTGCCAGCAGTAAGCGGGACAGGTACACAGATACGCAGTATTTT. As protein: CASSKRDRYTDTQYF.

Within the sample, this clonotype is medium-sized (0.01 to 0.1%). V usage is TRBV5-1 and J usage is TRBJ2-3; 9 bases map to TRBD1. With V trimmed by 2 bases and J by 1 base, 2 bases remained unmatched. Germline-derived CDR1 and CDR2 are SGHRS and YFSETQ. CDR3 size: 15 residues. The CDR3 coding sequence is TGCGCCAGCAGCTTTGGGGACAGGGGCACAGATACGCAGTATTTT. This gives the protein CASSFGDRGTDTQYF.

Many counts were recorded for this clonotype. The chain has TRBV20-1 and TRBJ2-1; TRBD2 agrees at 8 bases. The V and J ends lost 6 bases and 7 bases, in that order; junction bases with no gene match: 11. Germline V CDR1 and CDR2: DFQATT, SNEGSKA (reference sequence). The CDR3 is made up of 14 amino acids. CDR3 in amino acids: CSADGGRGENEQFF. CDR3 sequence (DNA): TGCAGTGCCGATGGGGGGCGGGGGGAAAATGAGCAGTTCTTC.

To note about this clonotype: A junction end diverges from the germline sequence, so it may reflect a read error. The CDR3 coding sequence is TGCGCCAGCAGCCTCGCAGTGAGTGGGACTGAATCTTTCTTT. As protein: CASSLAVSGTESFF. The chain employs TRBV5-1 and TRBJ1-1, with a weak D call TRBD1 (5 bases). The CDR3 is 14 residues long. Germline CDR1 and CDR2: SGHRS and YFSETQ.

The chain joins TRBV7-9 to TRBJ2-2; no definite D call. The length of the CDR3 is 15 residues. The germline V gene has CDR1 SEHNR and CDR2 FQNEAQ (reference sequence). Trimming stripped 5 bases from V and 0 bases from J, with 10 bases between. Written as DNA, the CDR3 is TGTGCCAGCAGCCGGCTACAAGCGAACACCGGGGAGCTGTTTTTT. Protein product: CASSRLQANTGELFF.

This clonotype was seen many times. This sequence joins TRBV20-1 and TRBJ1-3, with D perhaps matching TRBD1 (5 bases). Trimming took 2 bases from V and 1 from J, leaving 9 bases between them. This CDR3 contains 14 residues. Germline CDR1 is DFQATT and CDR2 is SNEGSKA (reference sequence). CDR3 sequence reads: CSARQGTSGNTIYF. The CDR3 DNA reads as TGCAGTGCTAGACAGGGTACGTCTGGAAACACCATATATTTT.

This clonotype was found once. The CDR3 nucleotides read TGTGCCAGCAGTTACTCGATGGGAGCCAGGGATGCAGATACGCAGTATTTT. Translation: CASSYSMGARDADTQYF. This chain joins TRBV6-5 and TRBJ2-3, with D perhaps matching TRBD1 or TRBD2 (5 bases each). V shed 0 bases and J shed 4 bases, with 17 bases lying between them. Germline V lookup: CDR1 MNHEY, CDR2 SVGAGI. The CDR3 is 17 residues long.

This clonotype was recorded at least ten times. The J gene is TRBJ1-1, the V gene TRBV30; D gene uncertain. Trimming cost V 1 base and J 1 base, with 4 bases left between them. Germline V CDR1 and CDR2: GTSNPN, SVGIG (reference sequence). This CDR3 contains 12 residues. Here the CDR3 DNA reads TGTGCCTGGAGTGAGGAGAACACTGAAGCTTTCTTT. Translating it yields CAWSEENTEAFF.

This clonotype was detected ten times or more. The V and J genes are TRBV20-1 and TRBJ1-6; the D is unclear. Germline V gives CDR1 DFQATT, CDR2 SNEGSKA (reference sequence). The CDR3 runs 12 residues. With 1 base removed from V and 8 bases from J, the gap between germline ends came to 6 bases. The CDR3 nucleotides read TGCAGTGCTAGAGGGTCCGATTCACCCCTCCACTTT. Its translation is CSARGSDSPLHF.

The table lists this clonotype with many counts. The chain is built from TRBV12-3 or TRBV12-4 and TRBJ1-2; D is possibly TRBD1 (5 bases). The CDR3 runs to 14 residues. V was cut by 2 bases and J by 0 bases, with 7 bases left in between. This chain's CDR3 is CASSLLGANYGYTF. CDR3 DNA sequence: TGTGCCAGCAGTTTATTGGGGGCTAACTATGGCTACACCTTC.

This clonotype was counted many times. The chain joins TRBV12-3 or TRBV12-4 to TRBJ2-7; D possibly matches TRBD1 or TRBD2 (5 bases each). Deletions cut 6 bases from V and 0 bases from J, with 12 bases between. The CDR3 is 14 residues long. CDR3 nucleotides: TGTGCCAGCAGGTACTCAGGGAGCTCCTACGAGCAGTACTTC. It is translated as CASRYSGSSYEQYF.

This clonotype was recorded many times. This chain joins TRBV7-9 and TRBJ2-1; D possibly uses TRBD1 or TRBD2 (5 bases each). In germline, CDR1 is SEHNR, CDR2 FQNEAQ (reference sequence). V was pared by 3 bases and J by 4 bases, with 13 bases between. This CDR3 contains 15 residues. This CDR3 is CASSFSLGRYNEQFF. The CDR3 DNA sequence: TGTGCCAGCAGCTTTTCACTGGGACGGTACAATGAGCAGTTCTTC.